The 27 T cell receptor beta chains reported below all come from one sample, sequenced in a study of beta chain features in type 1 diabetes. Expressed TCRB transcripts were sequenced after all isolated RNA was converted to cDNA. The method was immunoSEQ multiplex PCR; TCRdb's version includes in-frame clones alone and lacks a portion of them. The profile shows some 220,000 clones, about 11% of them singletons. Sample: central memory CD4+ T cells from blood. The receptors come from a man aged 18 to 35 in good health.

The rearrangement links TRBV7-9 to TRBJ2-1; a weak D match, TRBD2 (5 bases). V lost 5 bases, J lost 10 bases, and 21 bases lay in between. The CDR3 sequence is 15 residues long. The germline gives CDR1 SEHNR, CDR2 FQNEAQ (reference sequence). CDR3: CASSPLGSGGLEQFF. The CDR3 DNA reads TGTGCCAGCAGCCCCCTGGGTTCGGGCGGACTGGAGCAGTTCTTC.

This chain connects TRBV27 to TRBJ1-1; TRBD1 is a possible D gene (5 bases). Between the trimmed V and J ends, which lost 7 bases and 5 bases, there was a span of 23 bases. In germline, CDR1 is MNHEY, CDR2 SMNVEV (reference sequence). The CDR3 loop spans 16 amino acids. Here the CDR3 DNA reads TGTGCCAGCACCCTTGAGGGGCCCCCCGGTCGGACTGAAGCTTTCTTT. Translating it yields CASTLEGPPGRTEAFF.

The sample holds one count of this clone. This chain links TRBV7-3 with TRBJ2-3; a weak D match, TRBD1 (5 bases). CDR3 length: 14 residues. Looked up from germline, CDR1 is SGHTA and CDR2 is FQGTGA. Trimming stripped 6 bases from V and 2 bases from J, with 12 bases between. CDR3 residues: CASSPPGNTDTQYF. The CDR3 DNA is TGTGCCAGCAGTCCACCAGGGAACACAGATACGCAGTATTTT.

This clone has a count of ten or more. The chain couples TRBV30 to TRBJ2-3, with TRBD2 as a possible D gene (6 bases). With 0 bases removed from V and 1 base from J, the gap between germline ends came to 8 bases. Germline V lookup: CDR1 GTSNPN, CDR2 SVGIG (reference sequence). This CDR3 has 14 amino acids. The CDR3 region has the DNA TGTGCCTGGAGTGTACCGGGGGGCACAGATACGCAGTATTTT. It encodes CAWSVPGGTDTQYF.

A note on this clone: A far more abundant clone sits one base away, making this likely a read error. The V gene is TRBV7-2, the J gene TRBJ2-1, with 7 bases fitting TRBD2. The CDR3 contains 13 residues. CDR1 and CDR2 from the germline V gene are SGHTA and FQGNSA. Written as DNA, the CDR3 is TGTGTCAGCAGCCGAGAAACTAGCGCTGAGCAGTTCTTC. Amino acids: CVSSRETSAEQFF.

This clone occurred many times. The chain couples TRBV21-1 to TRBJ2-5; TRBD2 was called by the table and not checked on the DNA. TRBV21-1 is a listed pseudogene. The length of the CDR3 is 13 residues. The CDR3 DNA reads TGTGCCAGCAGCAGTCCCCTGTCTGAGACCCAGTACTTC. Translated, it gives CASSSPLSETQYF.

The chain couples TRBV10-3 to TRBJ2-1; D remains ambiguous. Between the trimmed V and J ends, which lost 2 bases and 8 bases, there was a span of 13 bases. Germline V lookup: CDR1 ENHRY, CDR2 SYGVKD. The CDR3 is 14 amino acids. The chain's CDR3 is CAISEAGQEDEQFF. The CDR3 coding sequence is TGTGCCATCAGTGAGGCCGGGCAAGAGGATGAGCAGTTCTTC.

The J gene is TRBJ2-3, the V gene TRBV4-2, with 10 bases identical to TRBD2. The junction had 7 bases not matched to a gene; V was cut back by 1 base and J by 0 bases. This CDR3 comprises 18 residues. The germline CDR1 and CDR2 sequences are LGHNA and YNFKEQ. CDR3 bases: TGTGCCAGCAGCCAAGTTTGGGCTAGCGGGAGTAGCACAGATACGCAGTATTTT. Encoded protein: CASSQVWASGSSTDTQYF.

This clone showed up just a few times. This rearrangement joins TRBV7-2 to TRBJ2-7; the match to TRBD1 covers 7 bases. This CDR3 is 15 amino acids long. Per the germline V gene, CDR1 is SGHTA and CDR2 is FQGNSA. Trimming cost V 4 bases and J 1 base; bases outside gene matches: 7. CDR3 amino acids: CASSWRTGQSYEQYF. Here the CDR3 DNA reads TGTGCCAGCAGCTGGCGGACAGGTCAATCCTACGAGCAGTACTTC.

This chain uses TRBV6-5 with TRBJ2-7; 7 bases agree with TRBD1. The CDR3 contains 15 residues. Germline lookup yields CDR1 MNHEY and CDR2 SVGAGI. The J segment lost 5 bases and the V segment lost 10 bases, leaving 17 bases of the junction unmatched. This CDR3 is CATRGAGTAFNEQYF. As DNA, the CDR3 is TGTGCCACTAGGGGAGCCGGGACAGCTTTCAACGAGCAGTACTTC.

This clone was seen only a few times. The chain joins TRBV28 to TRBJ2-1; 8 positions agree with TRBD2. V dropped 3 bases and J dropped 7; count of bases not matched to a gene: 11. CDR1 MDHEN and CDR2 SYDVKM come from the germline V gene. This CDR3 is 16 amino acids long. In DNA, the CDR3 is TGTGCCAGCAGTTTCGCCGGGGTAGCGGGAAGGAATGAGCAGTTCTTC. Its protein product is CASSFAGVAGRNEQFF.

As for this clone: One end of the junction does not line up with germline, which may come from a read error. This chain joins TRBV6-6 and TRBJ2-7; D is possibly TRBD1 (6 bases). Per germline, CDR1 MNHNY and CDR2 SVGAGI (reference sequence). The CDR3 contains 15 residues. The DNA for the CDR3 is TGTGCCAGCAGTGGCTCGGGACATGGAACTTACGAGCAGCACTTC. Translation: CASSGSGHGTYEQHF.

V is TRBV15 and J is TRBJ2-7; TRBD2 matches at 10 bases. The CDR3 runs 14 residues. The V and J ends lost 1 base and 4 bases, in that order; junction bases with no gene match: 1. Per germline, CDR1 LNHNV and CDR2 YYDKDF (reference sequence). The CDR3 is CATSRVSGRYEQYF. The DNA of the CDR3 is TGTGCCACCAGCAGAGTTAGCGGGAGGTACGAGCAGTACTTC.

A note on this clone: This may arise from a read error, as a much more abundant clone is one base away. The chain links TRBV5-6 to TRBJ1-2; 7 positions agree with TRBD1. Germline V gene sequence: CDR1 SGHDT, CDR2 YYEEEE. The CDR3 has 13 amino acids. The J segment lost 2 bases and the V segment lost 4 bases, leaving 2 bases of the junction unmatched. The chain's CDR3 is CASSPGQNYGYTF. The CDR3, as DNA: TGTGCCAGCAGCCCGGGACAGAACTATGGCTACACCTTC.

In its sample, this clone was seen a few times. The J gene is TRBJ1-2, the V gene TRBV29-1; D remains unclear. The germline gives CDR1 SQVTM, CDR2 ANQGSEA. Trimming shortened V by 6 bases and J by 2 bases, and 10 bases separated the two germline ends. This CDR3 contains 12 residues. The CDR3 here is CSVTDGNYGYTF. In DNA form, the CDR3 reads TGCAGCGTGACGGACGGCAACTATGGCTACACCTTC.

There are a few counts of this clone. The V call is TRBV7-9, the J call TRBJ2-7; D gene uncertain. Germline loops: CDR1 SEHNR, CDR2 FQNEAQ (reference sequence). Trimming took 6 bases from V and 1 from J, leaving 7 bases between them. The CDR3 runs to 12 residues. CDR3 nucleotide sequence: TGTGCCAGCAGTCCCGGATCCTACGAGCAGTACTTC. Encoded protein: CASSPGSYEQYF.

This chain links TRBV2 with TRBJ2-3, with 11 bases identical to TRBD1. This CDR3 has 14 amino acids. V lost 11 bases to trimming and J lost 2 bases; unmatched junction nucleotides: 6. CDR1 is SNHLY, CDR2 FYNNEI, per germline. CDR3 residues: CAGQGASSTDTQYF. The CDR3 nucleotides are TGTGCCGGACAGGGGGCGAGTTCCACAGATACGCAGTATTTT.

With regard to this clone: One end of the junction does not line up with germline, which may come from a read error. The chain employs TRBV7-7 and TRBJ2-5; the D call may be TRBD1 or TRBD2 (6 bases each). The CDR3 is 15 amino acids. The germline V gene encodes CDR1 SSHAT and CDR2 FNYEAQ (reference sequence). The CDR3 DNA reads TGTGCTAGCAGCCCCGGGGGCGGGACGCGAGAGACCCAGTACTTC. Its translation: CASSPGGGTRETQYF.

The J gene is TRBJ2-1, the V gene TRBV25-1; 7 bases map to TRBD2. V shed 4 bases and J 4 bases; nucleotides not matched to a gene: 7. Germline values: CDR1 MGHDK, CDR2 SYGVNS. This CDR3 has 15 amino acids. CDR3 in DNA: TGTGCCAGCAGTGCTGCGGGAGTGGGGTACAATGAGCAGTTCTTC. Residues: CASSAAGVGYNEQFF.

The table lists this clone with many counts. J is TRBJ1-4 and V is TRBV10-3; D is unresolved. Germline V gene data show CDR1 as ENHRY and CDR2 as SYGVKD. V lost 6 bases and J lost 5, with 10 bases in between. There are 13 residues in the CDR3. CDR3 sequence (DNA): TGTGCCATCAGGCCGGGCCTCAATGAAAAACTGTTTTTT. This codes for CAIRPGLNEKLFF.

The rearrangement links TRBV18 to TRBJ1-5; D perhaps matches TRBD1 (6 bases). The CDR3 extends over 13 amino acids. Germline assignment: CDR1 KGHSH and CDR2 LQKENI. V was clipped by 2 bases and J by 5 bases, with 7 bases between them. CDR3 protein: CASSPAGDQPQHF. CDR3 coding DNA: TGTGCCAGCTCACCAGCAGGGGATCAGCCCCAGCATTTT.

Of note for this clone: Other DNA sequences in this specimen translate into the identical CDR3. The CDR3 sequence is CASSVAPSAQETQYF. The CDR3 DNA sequence: TGTGCCAGCAGCGTAGCTCCCAGCGCCCAAGAGACCCAGTACTTC. This chain joins TRBV9 and TRBJ2-5, with no clear D. V lost 0 bases, J lost 1 base, and 10 bases lay in between. The length of the CDR3 is 15 residues. Germline-derived CDR1 and CDR2 are SGDLS and YYNGEE.

The rearrangement joins TRBV28 to TRBJ1-4; the D gene is possibly TRBD1 (5 bases). Germline V gene sequence: CDR1 MDHEN, CDR2 SYDVKM. Trimming took off 6 bases at V and 4 bases at J, with 12 bases between the two ends. The CDR3 contains 14 residues. The CDR3 is CASRDSQSNEKLFF. The CDR3 DNA reads as TGTGCCAGCAGAGACAGTCAGAGTAATGAAAAACTGTTTTTT.

This clone was detected only a few times. The V and J genes are TRBV10-3 and TRBJ2-6; D is perhaps TRBD1 (5 bases). Trimming left V 2 bases short and J 0 bases short, with 14 bases between. CDR3 length equals 18 residues. Germline loops: CDR1 ENHRY, CDR2 SYGVKD. CDR3 amino acids: CAISETRQSFSGANVLTF. The CDR3 DNA follows: TGTGCCATCAGTGAGACGCGACAGAGTTTCTCTGGGGCCAACGTCCTGACTTTC.

The rearrangement joins TRBV7-9 to TRBJ1-5; TRBD1 might be the D (5 bases). Trimming removed 0 bases at V and 5 bases at J, with 5 bases between. The CDR3 loop spans 13 amino acids. CDR1 is SEHNR and CDR2 is FQNEAQ in the germline V gene (reference sequence). The CDR3 nucleotides are TGTGCCAGCAGCTTAGCAGGGGATCAGCCCCAGCATTTT. Its translation is CASSLAGDQPQHF.

The chain links TRBV28 to TRBJ2-7, with D unclear. This CDR3 is 15 amino acids long. The germline gives CDR1 MDHEN, CDR2 SYDVKM. V gave up 2 bases and J gave up 3 bases, with 14 bases separating them. CDR3 DNA: TGTGCCAGCAGTTTACCTCTAGGACCGATCTACGAGCAGTACTTC. Amino acids: CASSLPLGPIYEQYF.

In this sample, this clone turned up many times. The V and J genes are TRBV7-3 and TRBJ2-2; D is undetermined. Germline-derived CDR1 and CDR2 are SGHTA and FQGTGA. The germline V and J ends were trimmed by 5 bases and 1 base, with 8 bases remaining between them. This CDR3 has 14 amino acids. The CDR3 spells CASSPHRNTGELFF. CDR3 DNA sequence: TGTGCCAGCAGCCCCCACAGGAACACCGGGGAGCTGTTTTTT.